This entry is about one T cell receptor beta chain. Trimming took 4 bases from V and 0 from J; bases not matched to a gene: 13. CDR1 MGHDK and CDR2 SYGVNS come from the germline V gene. This CDR3 has 18 amino acids. This entry comes from a study of control samples from healthy donors and cancer patients. Profiling relied on immunoSEQ multiplex PCR, and the TCRdb table lists in-frame clones only, not all of them. The table includes about 110,000 clones, 70% to 85% detected once. Sample: blood. The chain is built from TRBV25-1 and TRBJ2-3, with TRBD2 identical over 7 bases. This clonotype was obtained from a man younger than 30 in good health. The CDR3 DNA sequence: TGTGCCAGCAGTGCCGGACATGAGGGAGGGGTAAGCACAGATACGCAGTATTTT. It translates to CASSAGHEGGVSTDTQYF.